The next 20 T cell receptor beta chains were all read from a single sample in a study of blood T cell repertoires in COVID-19. Assay used: immunoSEQ multiplex PCR; TCRdb lists only in-frame clones, some missing. The data hold roughly 380,000 clones, with more than 65% observed a single time. Sequencing input: peripheral blood. These receptors were obtained from a human donor with acute or convalescent COVID-19. The donor label of this sample is uncertain.

The chain carries TRBV2 and TRBJ1-2, with 8 bases lining up with TRBD1. The J segment lost 5 bases and the V segment lost 6 bases, leaving 5 bases of the junction unmatched. The CDR3 is made up of 13 amino acids. Germline CDR1 is SNHLY and CDR2 is FYNNEI. CDR3 sequence reads: CASSGDRQYGYTF. CDR3 coding DNA: TGTGCCAGCAGCGGGGACAGGCAATATGGCTACACCTTC.

The V and J genes are TRBV27 and TRBJ1-1; D is perhaps TRBD1 (6 bases). The CDR3 loop spans 17 amino acids. Trimming took 4 bases from V and 5 from J, leaving 23 bases between them. In germline, CDR1 is MNHEY, CDR2 SMNVEV (reference sequence). The CDR3 nucleotides are TGTGCCAGCAGTTCAAGGGGACACAGGGATGGAGAAACTGAAGCTTTCTTT. This codes for CASSSRGHRDGETEAFF.

The V call is TRBV6-6, the J call TRBJ1-1; D unresolved. This CDR3 has 15 amino acids. Germline V gene lookup returns CDR1 MNHNY and CDR2 SVGAGI (reference sequence). The germline V and J ends were trimmed by 6 bases and 0 bases, with 14 bases remaining between them. The CDR3 DNA is TGTGCCAGCAGGAAAGACCGCGGGATGAACACTGAAGCTTTCTTT. Residues: CASRKDRGMNTEAFF.

V is TRBV27 and J is TRBJ1-2; possibly TRBD1 for D (6 bases). Trimming cost V 0 bases and J 8 bases, with 13 bases left between them. The CDR3 covers 14 residues. Germline loops: CDR1 MNHEY, CDR2 SMNVEV (reference sequence). The CDR3 loop is CASSLSSAGGGYTF. The CDR3 DNA reads as TGTGCCAGCAGTTTATCTTCCGCTGGGGGCGGCTACACCTTC.

V gene TRBV5-4 combines with J gene TRBJ1-2; unclear D gene. The germline V gene encodes CDR1 SGHNT and CDR2 YYREEE (reference sequence). V lost 3 bases and J 2 bases, leaving 14 bases between the germline ends. CDR3 length: 15 amino acids. The CDR3 is CASSSPMTKNYGYTF. The CDR3 DNA reads as TGTGCCAGCAGCTCCCCAATGACAAAGAACTATGGCTACACCTTC. Full variable domain (outside the CDR3, taken from reference TRBV5-4 and TRBJ1-2): ETGVTQSPTHLIKTRGQQVTLRCSSQSGHNTVSWYQQALGQGPQFIFQYYREEENGRGNFPPRFSGLQFPNYSSELNVNALELDDSALYLCASSSPMTKNYGYTFGSGTRLTVV.

The chain is built from TRBV18 and TRBJ2-3, with D maybe TRBD2 (5 bases). The V end was cut by 0 bases, the J end by 2 bases, with 6 bases between. The CDR3 is 14 residues long. Germline V gene lookup returns CDR1 KGHSH and CDR2 LQKENI. CDR3: CASSPPTNTDTQYF. The CDR3 DNA reads as TGTGCCAGCTCACCACCGACTAACACAGATACGCAGTATTTT.

This clone has a count of ten or more. The rearrangement links TRBV5-1 to TRBJ1-1; unclear D gene. V dropped 0 bases and J dropped 4 bases, with 13 bases sitting between them. This CDR3 is 15 amino acids long. Germline assignment: CDR1 SGHRS and CDR2 YFSETQ. CDR3: CASSLAGEMSTEAFF. CDR3 DNA: TGCGCCAGCAGCTTGGCTGGAGAGATGAGCACTGAAGCTTTCTTT.

The rearrangement uses TRBV18 and TRBJ2-1, with 14 bases aligning to TRBD2. The V gene end was trimmed by 6 bases and the J gene end by 0 bases; junction bases not matched to a gene: 7. The germline CDR1 and CDR2 sequences are KGHSH and LQKENI. CDR3 size: 18 residues. This CDR3 is CASSVTSGRGSSYNEQFF. CDR3 DNA sequence: TGTGCCAGCTCCGTGACTAGCGGGAGGGGGAGCTCCTACAATGAGCAGTTCTTC. Full variable domain (remainder filled in from reference TRBV18 and TRBJ2-1): NAGVMQNPRHLVRRRGQEARLRCSPMKGHSHVYWYRQLPEEGLKFMVYLQKENIIDESGMPKERFSAEFPKEGPSILRIQQVVRGDSAAYFCASSVTSGRGSSYNEQFFGPGTRLTVL.

The chain employs TRBV11-2 and TRBJ1-4; D may be TRBD1 (6 bases). This CDR3 is 16 amino acids long. CDR1 and CDR2 (germline): SGHAT, FQNNGV. Trimming took off 3 bases at V and 7 bases at J, with 18 bases between the two ends. CDR3 residues: CASSFGPQGKGEKLFF. The CDR3 DNA reads as TGTGCCAGCAGCTTTGGTCCCCAGGGGAAGGGTGAAAAACTGTTTTTT.

J is TRBJ2-1 and V is TRBV5-6, with D perhaps matching TRBD1 (6 bases). The V end lost 4 bases, the J end lost 0 bases, and 14 bases lay between the germline ends. Germline lookup yields CDR1 SGHDT and CDR2 YYEEEE. The CDR3 consists of 16 residues. The CDR3: CASSRFQGSSYNEQFF. Written as DNA, the CDR3 is TGTGCCAGCAGCCGCTTTCAGGGGAGCTCCTACAATGAGCAGTTCTTC. The complete variable domain, with remaining parts taken from reference TRBV5-6 and TRBJ2-1, reads DAGVTQSPTHLIKTRGQQVTLRCSPKSGHDTVSWYQQALGQGPQFIFQYYEEEERQRGNFPDRFSGHQFPNYSSELNVNALLLGDSALYLCASSRFQGSSYNEQFFGPGTRLTVL.

This chain uses TRBV7-9 with TRBJ2-7; 11 positions agree with TRBD2. Germline V CDR1 and CDR2: SEHNR, FQNEAQ (reference sequence). This CDR3 has 16 amino acids. Trimming removed 5 bases from V and 0 bases from J; junction bases left unmatched: 6. CDR3 nucleotide sequence: TGTGCCAGCAGCAGCGCTAGCGGGAGGAGCTCCTACGAGCAGTACTTC. This translates into CASSSASGRSSYEQYF.

The genes are TRBV4-1 and TRBJ1-5; D gene uncertain. Germline lookup yields CDR1 MGHRA and CDR2 YSYEKL. The V and J ends lost 3 bases and 1 base respectively, with 10 bases between them. The CDR3 sequence is 15 residues long. The CDR3 bases are TGCGCCAGCAGCCACACCATACAGAGCAATCAGCCCCAGCATTTT. Translating gives CASSHTIQSNQPQHF.

V and J are TRBV30 and TRBJ2-7, with 8 bases aligning to TRBD2. Germline CDR1 and CDR2: GTSNPN and SVGIG (reference sequence). V lost 2 bases, J lost 5 bases, and 5 bases stayed unmatched. The CDR3 covers 13 residues. CDR3 bases: TGTGCCTGGAGTTGGAGCGGGAGCCACGAGCAGTACTTC. This codes for CAWSWSGSHEQYF.

V usage is TRBV2 and J usage is TRBJ1-3; 8 bases align to TRBD1. V lost 5 bases, J lost 4 bases, and 7 bases stayed unmatched. In germline, CDR1 is SNHLY, CDR2 FYNNEI. This CDR3 comprises 15 residues. In DNA, the CDR3 is TGTGCCAGCAGTTATCAGGGGGCATCGGGAAACACCATATATTTT. The encoded protein is CASSYQGASGNTIYF.

The V call is TRBV7-6, the J call TRBJ2-3; TRBD2 agrees at 7 bases. This CDR3 spans 18 amino acids. V shed 2 bases, J shed 1 base, and the junction held 12 bases outside the gene matches. Germline V gene lookup returns CDR1 SGHVS and CDR2 FNYEAQ. CDR3: CASSLTSYGGRRTDTQYF. CDR3 coding DNA: TGTGCCAGCAGCTTAACATCTTATGGCGGGAGACGCACAGATACGCAGTATTTT. Based on the CDR3 plus reference TRBV7-6 and TRBJ2-3, the full variable domain is GAGVSQSPRYKVTKRGQDVALRCDPISGHVSLYWYRQALGQGPEFLTYFNYEAQQDKSGLPNDRFSAERPEGSISTLTIQRTEQRDSAMYRCASSLTSYGGRRTDTQYFGPGTRLTVL.

V and J are TRBV28 and TRBJ2-1; 10 bases fit TRBD2. This CDR3 spans 18 amino acids. J lost 6 bases, V lost 1 base, and 12 bases had no gene match. Germline V gene sequence: CDR1 MDHEN, CDR2 SYDVKM. CDR3 loop: CASSLLASGGPRTNEQFF. In nucleotides, the CDR3 is TGTGCCAGCAGTTTATTAGCTAGCGGGGGCCCCCGGACCAATGAGCAGTTCTTC. The complete variable domain, with remaining parts taken from reference TRBV28 and TRBJ2-1, reads DVKVTQSSRYLVKRTGEKVFLECVQDMDHENMFWYRQDPGLGLRLIYFSYDVKMKEKGDIPEGYSVSREKKERFSLILESASTNQTSMYLCASSLLASGGPRTNEQFFGPGTRLTVL.

This chain connects TRBV5-1 to TRBJ1-4; D perhaps matches TRBD1 (5 bases). CDR1 and CDR2 (germline): SGHRS, YFSETQ. This CDR3 has 13 amino acids. Trimming removed 4 bases at V and 7 bases at J, with 11 bases between. This CDR3 is CASSRGDGEKLFF. For the CDR3, the DNA is TGCGCCAGCAGCCGGGGGGACGGTGAAAAACTGTTTTTT.

The rearrangement joins TRBV3-1 (or the pseudogene TRBV3-2) to TRBJ1-2, with 7 bases matching TRBD1. The germline gives CDR1 LGHDT, CDR2 YNNKEL (reference sequence). The CDR3 consists of 14 residues. V was clipped by 6 bases and J by 4 bases; unmatched bases: 8. In DNA form, the CDR3 reads TGTGCCAGCAGTAATACCGGGACAGCCTATGGCTACACCTTC. This gives the protein CASSNTGTAYGYTF.

The chain combines TRBV5-1 with TRBJ1-2, with TRBD1 as a possible D gene (5 bases). This CDR3 spans 13 amino acids. The germline V and J ends were trimmed by 4 bases and 5 bases, with 12 bases remaining between them. Germline V lookup: CDR1 SGHRS, CDR2 YFSETQ. CDR3 sequence: CASSPQGGYGYTF. The CDR3 nucleotides read TGCGCCAGCAGCCCTCAGGGTGGTTATGGCTACACCTTC.

The chain combines TRBV7-2 with TRBJ1-6; maybe TRBD1 (5 bases). The ends were cut back, 1 base at V and 6 bases at J, with 13 bases in the middle. CDR3 length: 16 residues. Germline-derived CDR1 and CDR2 are SGHTA and FQGNSA. CDR3 residues: CASSLGGYTSNSPLHF. The CDR3 DNA reads as TGTGCCAGCAGCTTAGGGGGCTACACCAGTAATTCACCCCTCCACTTT.